The following is a T cell receptor beta chain sequence with its context. Germline lookup yields CDR1 KGHSH and CDR2 LQKENI. The CDR3 sequence is 16 residues long. Trimming removed 6 bases at V and 3 bases at J, with 18 bases between. Authors' analysis steps: The authors estimated nucleated cell counts from reference gene primer amplification. Clones were sequenced by immunoSEQ multiplex PCR, and TCRdb holds only the in-frame ones, with some missing. V, J and clone size are taken as reported in that table, and D and trimming were inferred from the DNA itself. The sample has around 270,000 clones, about 88% seen once. This sample is part of a study of blood T cell repertoires in COVID-19.

The sample taken for sequencing was peripheral blood. The gene calls are TRBV18 and TRBJ1-5; D is unclear. The receptor's source is a man aged 60 to 69 who had recovered from COVID-19. Written as DNA, the CDR3 is TGTGCCAGCTCTCAAATCGGGAGGGATGCCAATCAGCCCCAGCATTTT. As protein: CASSQIGRDANQPQHF.